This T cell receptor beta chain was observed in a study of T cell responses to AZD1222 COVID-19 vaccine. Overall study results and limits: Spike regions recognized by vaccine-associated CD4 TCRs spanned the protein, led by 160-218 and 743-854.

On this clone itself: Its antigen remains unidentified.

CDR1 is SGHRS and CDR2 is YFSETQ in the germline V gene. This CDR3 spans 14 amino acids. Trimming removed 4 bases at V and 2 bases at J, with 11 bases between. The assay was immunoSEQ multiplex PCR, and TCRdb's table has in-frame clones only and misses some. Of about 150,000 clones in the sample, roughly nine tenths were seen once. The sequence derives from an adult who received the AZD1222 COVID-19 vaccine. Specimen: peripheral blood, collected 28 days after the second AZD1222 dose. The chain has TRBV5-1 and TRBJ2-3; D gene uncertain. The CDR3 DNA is TGCGCCAGCAGCCCCGACCAAATCACAGATACGCAGTATTTT. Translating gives CASSPDQITDTQYF. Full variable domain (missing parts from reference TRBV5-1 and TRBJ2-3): KAGVTQTPRYLIKTRGQQVTLSCSPISGHRSVSWYQQTPGQGLQFLFEYFSETQRNKGNFPGRFSGRQFSNSRSEMNVSTLELGDSALYLCASSPDQITDTQYFGPGTRLTVL.